The source of this T cell receptor beta chain is a study of OX40 agonist ivuxolimab in advanced cancers. Study information: Treatment received earlier with anti-PD-1, anti-PD-L1 or anti-CTLA-4 agents was allowed, and 40% had some. Study-wide findings and caveats: Some of the lowest clonal expansion was seen in partial responders at 0.1-3.0 mg/kg. The antigens recognized by the expanded peripheral T cells, that is their antigen specificity, were not determined.

Of note for this clone: The antigen remains unidentified.

Peripheral blood came from all dose cohorts at three timepoints. Repertoires were generated with immunoSEQ multiplex PCR, while TCRdb's copy carries only in-frame clones and drops some. The profile shows approximately 47,000 clones, about 81% of them singletons. Sequenced here: CD4+ or CD8+ T cells sorted from blood, sampled in a trial of the OX40 agonist ivuxolimab. The clonotype was recovered from an adult with an advanced solid tumor such as melanoma, head and neck, liver or kidney cancer.

The DNA for the CDR3 is TGTGCCAGCACCTCCTGGGCCGGGGGAACCTACGAGCAGTACTTC. This translates into CASTSWAGGTYEQYF. The chain couples TRBV6-5 to TRBJ2-7; TRBD2 is a possible D gene (6 bases). CDR1 MNHEY and CDR2 SVGAGI come from the germline V gene. V was cut by 7 bases and J by 2 bases, with 18 bases left in between. The CDR3 covers 15 residues.